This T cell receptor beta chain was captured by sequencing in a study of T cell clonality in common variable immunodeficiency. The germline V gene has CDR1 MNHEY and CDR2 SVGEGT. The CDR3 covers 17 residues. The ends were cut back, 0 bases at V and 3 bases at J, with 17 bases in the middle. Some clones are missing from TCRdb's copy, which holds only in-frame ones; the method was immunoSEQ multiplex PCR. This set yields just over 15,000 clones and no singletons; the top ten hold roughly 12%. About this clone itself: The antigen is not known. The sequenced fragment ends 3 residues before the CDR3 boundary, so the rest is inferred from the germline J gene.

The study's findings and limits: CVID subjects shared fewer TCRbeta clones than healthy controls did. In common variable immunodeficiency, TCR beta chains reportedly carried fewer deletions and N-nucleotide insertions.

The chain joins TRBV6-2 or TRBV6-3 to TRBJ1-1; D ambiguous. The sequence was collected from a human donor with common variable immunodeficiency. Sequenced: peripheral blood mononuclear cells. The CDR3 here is CASSYSTGGRLDTEAFF. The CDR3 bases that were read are TGTGCCAGCAGTTACTCGACCGGCGGGCGTTTGGACACTGAA.